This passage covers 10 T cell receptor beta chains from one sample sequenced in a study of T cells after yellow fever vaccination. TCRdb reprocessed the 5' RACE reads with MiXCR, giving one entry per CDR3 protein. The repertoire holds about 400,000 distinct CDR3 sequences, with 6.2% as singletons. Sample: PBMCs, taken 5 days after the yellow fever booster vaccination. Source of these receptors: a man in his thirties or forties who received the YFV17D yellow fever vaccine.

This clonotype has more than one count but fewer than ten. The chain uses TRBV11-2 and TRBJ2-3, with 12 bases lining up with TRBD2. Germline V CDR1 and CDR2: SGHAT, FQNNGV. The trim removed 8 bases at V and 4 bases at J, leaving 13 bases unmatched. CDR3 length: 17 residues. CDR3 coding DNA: TGTGCCAGCTTGGGACTAGCGGGCTTCTCCAAGGCAGATACGCAGTATTTT. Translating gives CASLGLAGFSKADTQYF.

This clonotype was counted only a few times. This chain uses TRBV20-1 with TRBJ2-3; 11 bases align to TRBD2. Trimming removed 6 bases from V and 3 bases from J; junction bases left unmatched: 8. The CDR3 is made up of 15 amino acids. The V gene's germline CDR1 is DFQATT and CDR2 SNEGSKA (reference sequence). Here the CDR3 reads CSAYYTSGRTDTQYF. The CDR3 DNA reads TGCAGTGCGTACTACACTAGCGGGAGAACAGATACGCAGTATTTT.

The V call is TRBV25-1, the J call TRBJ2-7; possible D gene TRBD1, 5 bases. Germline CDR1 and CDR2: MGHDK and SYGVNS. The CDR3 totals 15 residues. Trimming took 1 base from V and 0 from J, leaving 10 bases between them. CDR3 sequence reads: CASSESDTASYEQYF. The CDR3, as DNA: TGTGCCAGCAGTGAATCGGACACGGCCTCCTACGAGCAGTACTTC.

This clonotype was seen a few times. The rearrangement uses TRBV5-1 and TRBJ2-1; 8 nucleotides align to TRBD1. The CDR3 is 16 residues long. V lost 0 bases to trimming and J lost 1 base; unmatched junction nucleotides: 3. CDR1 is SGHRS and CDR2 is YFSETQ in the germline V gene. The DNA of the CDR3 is TGCGCCAGCAGCTTGGCAAGGACAGGGTCCTACAATGAGCAGTTCTTC. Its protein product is CASSLARTGSYNEQFF.

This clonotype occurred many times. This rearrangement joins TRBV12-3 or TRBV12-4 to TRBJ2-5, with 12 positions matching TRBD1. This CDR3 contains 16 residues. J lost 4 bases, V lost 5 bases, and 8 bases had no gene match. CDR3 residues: CASSQGQGAVPETQYF. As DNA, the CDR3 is TGTGCCAGCAGTCAGGGACAGGGGGCTGTCCCAGAGACCCAGTACTTC.

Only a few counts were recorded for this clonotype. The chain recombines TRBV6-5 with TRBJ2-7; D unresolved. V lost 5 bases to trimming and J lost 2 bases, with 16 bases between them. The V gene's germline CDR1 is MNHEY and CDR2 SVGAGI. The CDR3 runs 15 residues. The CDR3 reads CASSTRPVAPYEQYF. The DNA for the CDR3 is TGTGCCAGCAGTACCCGACCGGTCGCACCCTACGAGCAGTACTTC.

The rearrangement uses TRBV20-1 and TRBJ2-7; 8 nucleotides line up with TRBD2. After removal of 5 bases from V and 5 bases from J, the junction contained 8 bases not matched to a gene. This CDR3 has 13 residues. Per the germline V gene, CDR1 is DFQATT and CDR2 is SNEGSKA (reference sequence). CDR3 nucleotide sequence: TGCAGTGCTCTACGGGGGGGGACGAACGAGCAGTACTTC. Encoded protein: CSALRGGTNEQYF.

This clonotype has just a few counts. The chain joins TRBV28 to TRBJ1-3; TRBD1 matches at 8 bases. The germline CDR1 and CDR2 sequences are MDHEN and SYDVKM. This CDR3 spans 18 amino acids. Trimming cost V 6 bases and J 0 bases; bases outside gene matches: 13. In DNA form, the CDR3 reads TGTGCCAGCAGACCCAGTGGACAGGGATGGCACTCTGGAAACACCATATATTTT. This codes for CASRPSGQGWHSGNTIYF.

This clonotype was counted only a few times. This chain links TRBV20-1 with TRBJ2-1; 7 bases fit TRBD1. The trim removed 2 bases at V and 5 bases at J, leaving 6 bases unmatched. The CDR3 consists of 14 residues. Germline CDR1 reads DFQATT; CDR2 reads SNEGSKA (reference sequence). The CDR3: CSARPGQRDNEQFF. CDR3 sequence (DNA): TGCAGTGCTAGACCGGGACAGCGCGACAATGAGCAGTTCTTC.

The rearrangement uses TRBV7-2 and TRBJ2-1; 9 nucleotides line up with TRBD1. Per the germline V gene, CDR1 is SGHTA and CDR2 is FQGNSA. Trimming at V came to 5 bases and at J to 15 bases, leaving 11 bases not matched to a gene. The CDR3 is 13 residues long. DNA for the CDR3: TGTGCCAGCAGCCGTCCACAGGGGGCGGAATGGTTCTTC. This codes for CASSRPQGAEWFF.